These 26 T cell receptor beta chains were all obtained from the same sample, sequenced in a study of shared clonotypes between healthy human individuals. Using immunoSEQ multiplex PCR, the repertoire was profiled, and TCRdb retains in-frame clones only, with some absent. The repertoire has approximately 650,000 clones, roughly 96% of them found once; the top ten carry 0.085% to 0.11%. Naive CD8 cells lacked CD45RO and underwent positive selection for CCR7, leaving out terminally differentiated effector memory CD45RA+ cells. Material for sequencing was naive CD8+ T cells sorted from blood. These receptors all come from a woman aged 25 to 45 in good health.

The DNA of the CDR3 is TGCGCCAGCAGCTACAGGGTGGGGGAGACCCAGTACTTC. Amino acid sequence: CASSYRVGETQYF. The V and J genes are TRBV4-1 and TRBJ2-5; D perhaps matches TRBD1 (6 bases). CDR3 length: 13 residues. The ends were cut back, 5 bases at V and 5 bases at J, with 12 bases in the middle. Looked up from germline, CDR1 is MGHRA and CDR2 is YSYEKL.

CDR3 sequence: CASSPGTEAYEQYF. The CDR3 DNA reads as TGCGCCAGCAGCCCCGGGACAGAGGCCTACGAGCAGTACTTC. The chain combines TRBV4-1 with TRBJ2-5, with 7 positions matching TRBD1. The J call is in doubt because the DNA end fits TRBJ2-7 better. The germline gives CDR1 MGHRA, CDR2 YSYEKL. The CDR3 loop spans 14 amino acids.

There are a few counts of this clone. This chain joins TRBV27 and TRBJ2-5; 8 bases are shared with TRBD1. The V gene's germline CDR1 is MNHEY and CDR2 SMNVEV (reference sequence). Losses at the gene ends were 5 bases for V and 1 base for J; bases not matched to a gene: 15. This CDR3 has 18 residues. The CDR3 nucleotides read TGTGCCAGCAGTAAGGGGACAGGCCCTGATTTCCTCCAAGAGACCCAGTACTTC. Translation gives CASSKGTGPDFLQETQYF.

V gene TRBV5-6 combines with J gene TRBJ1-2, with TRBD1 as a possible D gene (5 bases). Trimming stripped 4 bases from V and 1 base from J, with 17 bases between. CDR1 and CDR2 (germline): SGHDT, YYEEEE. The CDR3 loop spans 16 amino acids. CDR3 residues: CASSQQAARGNYGYTF. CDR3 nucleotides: TGTGCCAGCAGCCAACAGGCGGCCCGGGGTAACTATGGCTACACCTTC.

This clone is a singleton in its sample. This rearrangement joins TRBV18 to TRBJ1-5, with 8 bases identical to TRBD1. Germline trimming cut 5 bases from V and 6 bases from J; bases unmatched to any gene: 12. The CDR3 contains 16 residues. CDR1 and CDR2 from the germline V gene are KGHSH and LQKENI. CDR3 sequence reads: CASSLRDRIGGQPQHF. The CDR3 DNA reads TGTGCCAGCTCATTAAGGGACAGGATCGGGGGTCAGCCCCAGCATTTT.

The CDR3 protein is CASSFGQGLGYGYTF. The CDR3, as DNA: TGTGCCAGCTCCTTTGGACAGGGATTAGGGTATGGCTACACCTTC. The J gene is TRBJ1-2, the V gene TRBV19; TRBD1 matches at 8 bases. Germline V gene lookup returns CDR1 LNHDA and CDR2 SQIVND (reference sequence). This CDR3 region has 15 residues. Losses at the gene ends were 9 bases for V and 5 bases for J; bases not matched to a gene: 14.

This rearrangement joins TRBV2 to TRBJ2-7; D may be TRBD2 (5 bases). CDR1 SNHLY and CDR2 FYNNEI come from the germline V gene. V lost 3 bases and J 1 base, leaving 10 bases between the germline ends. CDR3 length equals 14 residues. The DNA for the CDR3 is TGTGCCAGCAGTGAGAGGGAGCGGTCCTACGAGCAGTACTTC. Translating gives CASSERERSYEQYF.

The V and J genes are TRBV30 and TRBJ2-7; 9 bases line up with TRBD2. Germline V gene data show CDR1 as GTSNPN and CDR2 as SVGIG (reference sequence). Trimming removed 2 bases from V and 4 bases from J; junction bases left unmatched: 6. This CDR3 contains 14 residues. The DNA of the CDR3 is TGTGCCTGGAGTCAGCTAAGCGGGAGGTACGAGCAGTACTTC. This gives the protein CAWSQLSGRYEQYF. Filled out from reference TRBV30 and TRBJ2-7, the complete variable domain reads SQTIHQWPATLVQPVGSPLSLECTVEGTSNPNLYWYRQAAGRGLQLLFYSVGIGQISSEVPQNLSASRPQDRQFILSSKKLLLSDSGFYLCAWSQLSGRYEQYFGPGTRLTVT.

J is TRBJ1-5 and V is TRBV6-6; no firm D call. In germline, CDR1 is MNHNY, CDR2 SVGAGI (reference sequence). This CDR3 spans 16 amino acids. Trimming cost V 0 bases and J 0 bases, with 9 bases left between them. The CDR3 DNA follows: TGTGCCAGCAGTTACTCGCCAGGCCCTAGCAATCAGCCCCAGCATTTT. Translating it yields CASSYSPGPSNQPQHF.

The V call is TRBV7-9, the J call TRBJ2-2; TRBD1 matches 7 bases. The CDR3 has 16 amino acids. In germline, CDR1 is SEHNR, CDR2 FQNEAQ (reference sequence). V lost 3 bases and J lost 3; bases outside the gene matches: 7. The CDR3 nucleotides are TGTGCCAGCAGCTTTCTTAGGGGGCGAGACACCGGGGAGCTGTTTTTT. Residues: CASSFLRGRDTGELFF.

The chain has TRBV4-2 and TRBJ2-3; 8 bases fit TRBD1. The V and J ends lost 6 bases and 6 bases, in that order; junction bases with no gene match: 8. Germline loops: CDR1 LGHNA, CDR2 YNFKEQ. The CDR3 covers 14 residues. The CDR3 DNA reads TGTGCCAGCAGTTCTCGGGGACAGGAGGATACGCAGTATTTT. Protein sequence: CASSSRGQEDTQYF.

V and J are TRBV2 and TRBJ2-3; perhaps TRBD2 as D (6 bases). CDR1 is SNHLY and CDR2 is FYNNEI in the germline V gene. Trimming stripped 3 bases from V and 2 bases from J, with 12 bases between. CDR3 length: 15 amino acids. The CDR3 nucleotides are TGTGCCAGCAGTGAGCCTAGCGAAAACACAGATACGCAGTATTTT. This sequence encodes CASSEPSENTDTQYF.

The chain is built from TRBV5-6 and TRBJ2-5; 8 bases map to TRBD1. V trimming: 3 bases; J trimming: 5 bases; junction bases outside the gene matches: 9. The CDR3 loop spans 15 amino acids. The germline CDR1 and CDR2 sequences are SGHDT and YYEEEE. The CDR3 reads CASSYRQGIQETQYF. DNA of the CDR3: TGTGCCAGCAGCTATAGACAGGGGATACAGGAGACCCAGTACTTC.

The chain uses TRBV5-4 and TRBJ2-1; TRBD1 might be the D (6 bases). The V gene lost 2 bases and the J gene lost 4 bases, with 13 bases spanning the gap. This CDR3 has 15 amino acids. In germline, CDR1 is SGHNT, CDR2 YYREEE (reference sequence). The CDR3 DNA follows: TGTGCCAGCAGCTTCAACCGGGACATATACAATGAGCAGTTCTTC. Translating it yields CASSFNRDIYNEQFF.

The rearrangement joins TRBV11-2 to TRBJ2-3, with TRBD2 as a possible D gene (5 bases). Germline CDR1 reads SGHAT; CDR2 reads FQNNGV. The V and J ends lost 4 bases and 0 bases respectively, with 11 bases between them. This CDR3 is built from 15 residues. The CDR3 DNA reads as TGTGCCAGCAGCTACATAGCGACTAGCACAGATACGCAGTATTTT. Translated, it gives CASSYIATSTDTQYF. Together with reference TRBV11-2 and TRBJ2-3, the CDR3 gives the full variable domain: EAGVAQSPRYKIIEKRQSVAFWCNPISGHATLYWYQQILGQGPKLLIQFQNNGVVDDSQLPKDRFSAERLKGVDSTLKIQPAKLEDSAVYLCASSYIATSTDTQYFGPGTRLTVL.

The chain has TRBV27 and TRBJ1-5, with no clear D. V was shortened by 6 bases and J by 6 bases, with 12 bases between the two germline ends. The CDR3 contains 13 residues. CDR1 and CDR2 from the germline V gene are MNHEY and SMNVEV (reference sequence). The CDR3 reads CASRLDFRQPQHF. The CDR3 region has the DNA TGTGCCAGCAGGCTGGATTTCCGTCAGCCCCAGCATTTT.

The CDR3, as DNA: TGTGCCAGCAGTTTTCCAAGCAGGGTATCCTACGAGCAGTACTTC. Amino acid sequence: CASSFPSRVSYEQYF. The chain employs TRBV11-3 and TRBJ2-7, with D perhaps matching TRBD1 (5 bases). This CDR3 is built from 15 residues. Trimming shortened V by 6 bases and J by 1 base, and 16 bases separated the two germline ends. Germline loops: CDR1 SGHNT, CDR2 YENEEA. The full variable domain, its missing parts supplied by reference TRBV11-3 and TRBJ2-7, is EAGVVQSPRYKIIEKKQPVAFWCNPISGHNTLYWYLQNLGQGPELLIRYENEEAVDDSQLPKDRFSAERLKGVDSTLKIQPAELGDSAVYLCASSFPSRVSYEQYFGPGTRLTVT.

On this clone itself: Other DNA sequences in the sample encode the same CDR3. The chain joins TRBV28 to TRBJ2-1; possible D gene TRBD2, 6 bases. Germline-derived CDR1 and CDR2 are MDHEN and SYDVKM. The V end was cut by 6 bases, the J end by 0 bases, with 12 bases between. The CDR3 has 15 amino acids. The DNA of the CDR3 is TGTGCCAGCAGGCACCGGGACTCCTCCTACAATGAGCAGTTCTTC. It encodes CASRHRDSSYNEQFF.

The CDR3 here is CAWSDMNQPQHF. CDR3 nucleotides: TGTGCCTGGAGTGACATGAATCAGCCCCAGCATTTT. This rearrangement joins TRBV30 to TRBJ1-5, with D unclear. V lost 1 base, J lost 4 bases, and 5 bases lay in between. This CDR3 region has 12 residues. Germline CDR1 GTSNPN, CDR2 SVGIG (reference sequence).

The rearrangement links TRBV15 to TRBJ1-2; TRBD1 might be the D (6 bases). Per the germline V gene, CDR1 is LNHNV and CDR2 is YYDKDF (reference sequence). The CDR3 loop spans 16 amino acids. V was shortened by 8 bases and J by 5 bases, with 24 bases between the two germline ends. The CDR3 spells CATHGGLNQRSYGYTF. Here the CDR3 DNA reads TGTGCCACCCACGGGGGGCTTAACCAGCGGTCATATGGCTACACCTTC. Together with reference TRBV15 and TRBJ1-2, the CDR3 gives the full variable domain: DAMVIQNPRYQVTQFGKPVTLSCSQTLNHNVMYWYQQKSSQAPKLLFHYYDKDFNNEADTPDNFQSRRPNTSFCFLDIRSPGLGDTAMYLCATHGGLNQRSYGYTFGSGTRLTVV.

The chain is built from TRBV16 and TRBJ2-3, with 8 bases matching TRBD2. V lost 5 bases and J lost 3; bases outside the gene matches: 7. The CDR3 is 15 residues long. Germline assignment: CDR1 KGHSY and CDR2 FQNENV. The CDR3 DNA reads TGTGCCAGCAGCGCCAGCGGGAGCTCGACAGATACGCAGTATTTT. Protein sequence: CASSASGSSTDTQYF.

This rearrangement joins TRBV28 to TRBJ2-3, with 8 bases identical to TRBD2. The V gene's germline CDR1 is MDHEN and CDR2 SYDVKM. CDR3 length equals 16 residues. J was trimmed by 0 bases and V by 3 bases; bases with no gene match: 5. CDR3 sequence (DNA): TGTGCCAGCAGTTTTCTTGCTAGCGGGAGCACAGATACGCAGTATTTT. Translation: CASSFLASGSTDTQYF. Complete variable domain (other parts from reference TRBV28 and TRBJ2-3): DVKVTQSSRYLVKRTGEKVFLECVQDMDHENMFWYRQDPGLGLRLIYFSYDVKMKEKGDIPEGYSVSREKKERFSLILESASTNQTSMYLCASSFLASGSTDTQYFGPGTRLTVL.

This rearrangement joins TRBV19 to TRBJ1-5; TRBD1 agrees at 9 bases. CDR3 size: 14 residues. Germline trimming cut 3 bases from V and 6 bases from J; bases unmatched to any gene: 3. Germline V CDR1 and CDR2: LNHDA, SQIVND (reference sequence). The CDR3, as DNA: TGTGCCAGTAGTATGGGGACAGGGTCTCAGCCCCAGCATTTT. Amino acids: CASSMGTGSQPQHF.

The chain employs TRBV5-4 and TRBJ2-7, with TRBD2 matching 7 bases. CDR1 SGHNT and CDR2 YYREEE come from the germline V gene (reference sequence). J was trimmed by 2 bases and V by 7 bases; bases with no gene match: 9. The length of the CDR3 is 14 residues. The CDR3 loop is CASSQSGTTYEQYF. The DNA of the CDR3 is TGTGCCAGCTCCCAATCTGGGACTACCTACGAGCAGTACTTC.

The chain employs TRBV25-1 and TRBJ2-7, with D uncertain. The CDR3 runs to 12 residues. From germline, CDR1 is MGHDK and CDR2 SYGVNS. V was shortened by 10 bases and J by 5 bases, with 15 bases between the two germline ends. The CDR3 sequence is CATTDLNHEQYF. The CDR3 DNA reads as TGTGCCACCACGGACCTAAATCACGAGCAGTACTTC.

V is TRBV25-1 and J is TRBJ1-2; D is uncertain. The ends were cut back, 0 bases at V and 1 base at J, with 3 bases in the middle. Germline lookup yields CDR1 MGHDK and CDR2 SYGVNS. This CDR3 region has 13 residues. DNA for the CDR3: TGTGCCAGCAGTGAATATATTAACTATGGCTACACCTTC. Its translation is CASSEYINYGYTF.